A single sample gave rise to the 30 T cell receptor beta chains below, sequenced in a study of blood T cell repertoires in COVID-19. Libraries were prepared by immunoSEQ multiplex PCR; TCRdb keeps only in-frame clonotypes and omits some of them. The data contain under 150,000 clones, more than 75% of them seen just once; the ten biggest clones take up around 4%. The sample comprised peripheral blood. These receptors were taken from a man in his 60s with acute or convalescent COVID-19.

This CDR3 reads CASSPGQGHNEQYF. CDR3 DNA sequence: TGTGCCAGCTCACCTGGGCAGGGTCACAACGAGCAGTACTTC. The chain is built from TRBV18 and TRBJ2-7; possibly TRBD1 for D (5 bases). There are 14 residues in the CDR3. Germline lookup yields CDR1 KGHSH and CDR2 LQKENI. With 3 bases removed from V and 5 bases from J, the gap between germline ends came to 14 bases.

The CDR3 reads CASRATDGANYGYTF. Here the CDR3 DNA reads TGTGCCAGCAGGGCTACGGACGGGGCTAACTATGGCTACACCTTC. V gene TRBV28 combines with J gene TRBJ1-2, with D unresolved. The CDR3 extends over 15 amino acids. Germline loops: CDR1 MDHEN, CDR2 SYDVKM. V dropped 6 bases and J dropped 0 bases, with 14 bases sitting between them.

The V gene is TRBV3-1 (or the pseudogene TRBV3-2), the J gene TRBJ2-7; D is unclear. Germline V lookup: CDR1 LGHDT, CDR2 YNNKEL (reference sequence). The CDR3 length is 13 residues. Trimming left V 0 bases short and J 9 bases short, with 12 bases between. The chain's CDR3 is CASSQDGRFAQYF. The CDR3 DNA reads as TGTGCCAGCAGCCAAGATGGGCGTTTCGCGCAGTACTTC.

V gene TRBV5-6 combines with J gene TRBJ2-3, with a weak D call TRBD2 (5 bases). Germline assignment: CDR1 SGHDT and CDR2 YYEEEE. The CDR3 consists of 15 residues. V lost 0 bases to trimming and J lost 2 bases, with 10 bases between them. CDR3 in DNA: TGTGCCAGCAGCTTGGGACCTAGCTACACAGATACGCAGTATTTT. Amino acid sequence: CASSLGPSYTDTQYF.

The chain employs TRBV5-6 and TRBJ2-6, with D perhaps TRBD1 (5 bases). The germline V gene has CDR1 SGHDT and CDR2 YYEEEE. This CDR3 is 13 amino acids long. The CDR3 DNA follows: TGTGCGTCGCAGGGTGGTGGGGCCAACGTCCTGACTTTC. Its translation: CASQGGGANVLTF.

This chain joins TRBV11-1 and TRBJ2-2, with TRBD2 identical over 8 bases. The length of the CDR3 is 16 residues. J was trimmed by 2 bases and V by 3 bases; bases with no gene match: 5. CDR1 is SGHAT and CDR2 is FQDESV in the germline V gene (reference sequence). The CDR3 sequence: CASSFLSGSNTGELFF. In DNA, the CDR3 is TGTGCCAGCAGCTTTTTAAGCGGGAGTAACACCGGGGAGCTGTTTTTT.

The J gene is TRBJ2-1, the V gene TRBV27, with D possibly matching TRBD1 (6 bases). Looked up from germline, CDR1 is MNHEY and CDR2 is SMNVEV (reference sequence). Deletions cut 0 bases from V and 5 bases from J, with 8 bases between. The CDR3 runs to 14 residues. As DNA, the CDR3 is TGTGCCAGCAGTTTATCGTCAGGGGACAATGAGCAGTTCTTC. This gives the protein CASSLSSGDNEQFF.

The chain combines TRBV7-3 with TRBJ2-1; the match to TRBD2 covers 8 bases. Germline V CDR1 and CDR2: SGHTA, FQGTGA. CDR3 size: 14 residues. The V and J ends lost 6 bases and 7 bases, in that order; junction bases with no gene match: 8. CDR3 nucleotides: TGTGCCAGCAGTCCCGGGACTAGTAATAATGAGCAGTTCTTC. Protein sequence: CASSPGTSNNEQFF.

This clone has more than one count but fewer than ten. V gene TRBV7-2 combines with J gene TRBJ2-1, with D possibly TRBD2 on 7 matching bases. The length of the CDR3 is 15 residues. CDR1 and CDR2 (germline): SGHTA, FQGNSA. V was shortened by 5 bases and J by 14 bases, with 25 bases between the two germline ends. The CDR3: CASSPGAFAGVGEFF. The CDR3 DNA reads as TGTGCCAGCAGCCCGGGGGCATTCGCGGGAGTAGGGGAGTTCTTC.

The V call is TRBV7-2, the J call TRBJ1-5, with TRBD1 matching over 7 bases. J was trimmed by 3 bases and V by 4 bases; bases with no gene match: 3. The length of the CDR3 is 14 residues. CDR1 SGHTA and CDR2 FQGNSA come from the germline V gene. CDR3 sequence reads: CASSSTGFNQPQHF. The DNA for the CDR3 is TGTGCCAGCAGCTCGACAGGGTTCAATCAGCCCCAGCATTTT.

V is TRBV15 and J is TRBJ2-7; TRBD2 is a possible D gene (6 bases). Trimming cost V 0 bases and J 4 bases, with 10 bases left between them. Germline V gene sequence: CDR1 LNHNV, CDR2 YYDKDF (reference sequence). This CDR3 is built from 14 residues. CDR3 DNA sequence: TGTGCCACCAGCAGAGATGGGGGGAGATACGAGCAGTACTTC. This sequence encodes CATSRDGGRYEQYF.

For the CDR3, the DNA is TGTGCCAGCAGAGTACGAACAGCTTCCGCGCAGTATTTT. Amino acids: CASRVRTASAQYF. The J gene is TRBJ2-3, the V gene TRBV5-6; D unresolved. V lost 5 bases and J 10 bases, leaving 17 bases between the germline ends. CDR3 length: 13 amino acids. Germline values: CDR1 SGHDT, CDR2 YYEEEE.

This chain joins TRBV9 and TRBJ2-7, with 10 bases aligning to TRBD1. The ends lost 4 bases at V and 4 bases at J; junction bases unmatched: 5. CDR3 length: 14 amino acids. In germline, CDR1 is SGDLS, CDR2 YYNGEE. The CDR3 sequence is CASSPGQGIYEQYF. CDR3 in DNA: TGTGCCAGCAGCCCGGGACAGGGGATTTACGAGCAGTACTTC. The full variable domain, with the rest looked up from reference TRBV9 and TRBJ2-7, is DSGVTQTPKHLITATGQRVTLRCSPRSGDLSVYWYQQSLDQGLQFLIQYYNGEERAKGNILERFSAQQFPDLHSELNLSSLELGDSALYFCASSPGQGIYEQYFGPGTRLTVT.

The rearrangement uses TRBV7-9 and TRBJ2-2, with TRBD1 matching over 9 bases. The CDR3 runs 15 residues. Germline V CDR1 and CDR2: SEHNR, FQNEAQ (reference sequence). V lost 5 bases to trimming and J lost 5 bases; unmatched junction nucleotides: 6. The CDR3 region has the DNA TGTGCCAGCAGCATTAGGACAGGGGCGACCGGGGAGCTGTTTTTT. Translating it yields CASSIRTGATGELFF.

The chain recombines TRBV2 with TRBJ1-2; possible D gene TRBD1, 5 bases. The V end lost 4 bases, the J end lost 4 bases, and 16 bases lay between the germline ends. In germline, CDR1 is SNHLY, CDR2 FYNNEI. This CDR3 comprises 15 residues. This CDR3 reads CASSVAGNRIYGYTF. For the CDR3, the DNA is TGTGCCAGCAGTGTGGCAGGGAATAGAATCTATGGCTACACCTTC.

This chain uses TRBV3-1 (or the pseudogene TRBV3-2) with TRBJ2-7, with a possible D match to TRBD1 (5 bases). Germline V lookup: CDR1 LGHDT, CDR2 YNNKEL (reference sequence). V was trimmed by 0 bases and J by 3 bases, leaving 6 bases between them. The CDR3 loop spans 13 amino acids. The CDR3 protein is CASSQDRDYEQYF. The DNA of the CDR3 is TGTGCCAGCAGCCAAGACAGGGACTACGAGCAGTACTTC.

The chain employs TRBV10-1 and TRBJ2-1; 8 bases are shared with TRBD2. CDR1 WNHNN and CDR2 SYGVQD come from the germline V gene (reference sequence). The CDR3 length is 14 residues. J was trimmed by 8 bases and V by 3 bases; bases with no gene match: 6. CDR3 loop: CASSELAGWYEQFF. DNA for the CDR3: TGCGCCAGCAGTGAATTAGCGGGGTGGTATGAGCAGTTCTTC.

This chain joins TRBV27 and TRBJ2-6; 9 bases line up with TRBD1. V was pared by 5 bases and J by 3 bases, with 11 bases of the junction left unmatched. Germline values: CDR1 MNHEY, CDR2 SMNVEV (reference sequence). The CDR3 sequence is 18 residues long. CDR3 protein: CASSAPGQGVFGANVLTF. Here the CDR3 DNA reads TGTGCCAGCAGTGCACCGGGACAGGGAGTGTTTGGGGCCAACGTCCTGACTTTC.

The rearrangement links TRBV28 to TRBJ1-1; D is possibly TRBD1 (6 bases). The CDR3 runs to 15 residues. CDR1 and CDR2 from the germline V gene are MDHEN and SYDVKM. Trimming removed 6 bases from V and 5 bases from J, with 19 bases in between. For the CDR3, the DNA is TGTGCCAGCAGCATGCACGGAGGGGGGGATACTGAAGCTTTCTTT. Translated: CASSMHGGGDTEAFF.

The gene calls are TRBV19 and TRBJ1-6, with D possibly matching TRBD1 (6 bases). Per germline, CDR1 LNHDA and CDR2 SQIVND (reference sequence). The CDR3 contains 13 residues. V was cut by 3 bases and J by 12 bases, with 12 bases left in between. The CDR3 nucleotides read TGTGCCAGTAGTATTCCTACCAGGGGACCCCTCCACTTT. Residues: CASSIPTRGPLHF.

The chain employs TRBV4-2 and TRBJ2-7, with 7 positions matching TRBD2. The J segment lost 4 bases and the V segment lost 4 bases, leaving 4 bases of the junction unmatched. The CDR3 totals 13 residues. Germline CDR1 is LGHNA and CDR2 is YNFKEQ. The CDR3 DNA sequence: TGTGCCAGCAGCCCCGGGACTAAATACGAGCAGTACTTC. Protein product: CASSPGTKYEQYF.

The V and J genes are TRBV3-1 (or the pseudogene TRBV3-2) and TRBJ1-2; D possibly corresponds to TRBD1 (5 bases). Germline V gene sequence: CDR1 LGHDT, CDR2 YNNKEL (reference sequence). Between the trimmed V and J ends, which lost 1 base and 4 bases, there was a span of 7 bases. This CDR3 has 13 amino acids. Here the CDR3 reads CASSQGGAYGYTF. The CDR3 coding sequence is TGTGCCAGCAGCCAAGGTGGGGCCTATGGCTACACCTTC.

The V and J genes are TRBV11-2 and TRBJ2-7; 12 bases fit TRBD2. J was trimmed by 6 bases and V by 4 bases; bases with no gene match: 10. There are 16 residues in the CDR3. CDR1 SGHAT and CDR2 FQNNGV come from the germline V gene. The CDR3 sequence is CASSSLAGGPWAEQYF. The CDR3 bases are TGTGCCAGCAGCTCTCTAGCGGGAGGGCCCTGGGCCGAGCAGTACTTC.

The chain uses TRBV5-6 and TRBJ1-1; TRBD1 agrees at 8 bases. V lost 2 bases and J lost 0; bases outside the gene matches: 12. Germline V gene lookup returns CDR1 SGHDT and CDR2 YYEEEE. The CDR3 has 18 residues. CDR3 DNA: TGTGCCAGCAGCTTTGGTGTCAGGGGGCCGTTCATGAACACTGAAGCTTTCTTT. It specifies CASSFGVRGPFMNTEAFF.

This clone has a handful of counts. The genes are TRBV10-2 and TRBJ2-1, with 7 bases aligning to TRBD2. From germline, CDR1 is WSHSY and CDR2 SAAADI. The length of the CDR3 is 18 residues. V lost 0 bases and J lost 1; bases outside the gene matches: 9. As DNA, the CDR3 is TGCGCCAGCAGTGAGTCGGGTCTGGGGGAGGGGTCCTACAATGAGCAGTTCTTC. It encodes CASSESGLGEGSYNEQFF.

The chain recombines TRBV6-5 with TRBJ1-5; no clear D. Trimming removed 8 bases at V and 4 bases at J, with 9 bases between. The CDR3 contains 12 residues. Germline V gives CDR1 MNHEY, CDR2 SVGAGI. The DNA of the CDR3 is TGTGCCAGCTTCATTCAGAATCAGCCCCAGCATTTT. Amino acids: CASFIQNQPQHF.

In its sample, this clone was seen a few times. The CDR3 bases are TGTGCCAGCAGCTCCACGCTAGGCGCGGAGACCCAGTACTTC. Translated: CASSSTLGAETQYF. V gene TRBV7-9 combines with J gene TRBJ2-5; D unclear. The V and J ends lost 4 bases and 5 bases respectively, with 14 bases between them. CDR1 SEHNR and CDR2 FQNEAQ come from the germline V gene (reference sequence). The CDR3 has 14 amino acids.

V usage is TRBV2 and J usage is TRBJ2-2; D gene ambiguous. Deletions cut 1 base from V and 5 bases from J, with 11 bases between. CDR1 and CDR2 (germline): SNHLY, FYNNEI. This CDR3 region has 15 residues. The CDR3 DNA is TGTGCCAGCAGTGAAGTTACAGTCGCTACCGGGGAGCTGTTTTTT. As protein: CASSEVTVATGELFF.

This clone was detected once. This sequence joins TRBV9 and TRBJ2-1; 9 bases are shared with TRBD2. The CDR3 extends over 16 amino acids. V lost 3 bases to trimming and J lost 3 bases; unmatched junction nucleotides: 7. CDR1 is SGDLS, CDR2 YYNGEE, per germline. The CDR3, as DNA: TGTGCCAGCAGCGCCAGTAGCGGGGGCCTCTACAATGAGCAGTTCTTC. Translating gives CASSASSGGLYNEQFF.

The rearrangement links TRBV30 to TRBJ2-1, with D possibly being TRBD2 (6 bases). This CDR3 is 14 amino acids long. The germline gives CDR1 GTSNPN, CDR2 SVGIG (reference sequence). V was clipped by 0 bases and J by 8 bases, with 14 bases between them. This chain's CDR3 is CAWSVPGRRYEQFF. The DNA for the CDR3 is TGTGCCTGGAGTGTACCCGGGAGAAGGTATGAGCAGTTCTTC.